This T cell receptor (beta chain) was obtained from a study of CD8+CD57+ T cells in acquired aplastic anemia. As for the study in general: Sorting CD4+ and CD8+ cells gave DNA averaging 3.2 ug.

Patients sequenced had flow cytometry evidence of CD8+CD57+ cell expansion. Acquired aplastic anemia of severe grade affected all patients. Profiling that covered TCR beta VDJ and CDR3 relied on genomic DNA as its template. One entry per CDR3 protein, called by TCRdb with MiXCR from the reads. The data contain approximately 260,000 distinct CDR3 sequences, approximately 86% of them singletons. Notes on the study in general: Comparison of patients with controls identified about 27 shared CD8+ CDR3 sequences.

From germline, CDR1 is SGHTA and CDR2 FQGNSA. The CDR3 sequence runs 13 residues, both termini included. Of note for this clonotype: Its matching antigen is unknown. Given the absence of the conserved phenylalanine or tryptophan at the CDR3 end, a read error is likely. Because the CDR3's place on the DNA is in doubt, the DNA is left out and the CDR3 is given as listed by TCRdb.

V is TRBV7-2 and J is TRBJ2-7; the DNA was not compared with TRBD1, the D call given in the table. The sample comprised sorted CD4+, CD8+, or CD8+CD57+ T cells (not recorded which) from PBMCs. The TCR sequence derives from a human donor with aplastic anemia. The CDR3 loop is CASSLAAGPDKYY.